Shown below are 5 T cell receptor beta chains from a single sample sequenced in a study of blood T cell repertoires in COVID-19. Measured with immunoSEQ multiplex PCR; TCRdb has only the in-frame clones, and not every one. The repertoire has over 200,000 clones, roughly 86% of them found once; the top ten carry approximately 2.3%. Source material: peripheral blood. The receptors stem from a woman in her 50s with acute or convalescent COVID-19.

The V call is TRBV9, the J call TRBJ2-1; the match to TRBD2 covers 8 bases. The CDR3 totals 17 residues. The V gene end was trimmed by 0 bases and the J gene end by 3 bases; junction bases not matched to a gene: 8. CDR1 and CDR2 (germline): SGDLS, YYNGEE. Written as DNA, the CDR3 is TGTGCCAGCAGCGTAGATGGAGGAGCGGGAGTCTACAATGAGCAGTTCTTC. This codes for CASSVDGGAGVYNEQFF.

This sequence joins TRBV9 and TRBJ2-2; a weak D match, TRBD1 (6 bases). Trimming pared 5 bases from V and 0 bases from J, leaving 11 bases between. This CDR3 is built from 15 residues. Germline lookup yields CDR1 SGDLS and CDR2 YYNGEE. The DNA for the CDR3 is TGTGCCAGCAGAACAGGGCCCACGAACACCGGGGAGCTGTTTTTT. The encoded protein is CASRTGPTNTGELFF.

The rearrangement uses TRBV7-2 and TRBJ1-2; 9 positions agree with TRBD1. Germline lookup yields CDR1 SGHTA and CDR2 FQGNSA. The CDR3 is made up of 15 amino acids. The trim removed 1 base at V and 4 bases at J, leaving 4 bases unmatched. CDR3 region: CASSLVRTGAYGYTF. The CDR3 DNA is TGTGCCAGCAGCTTAGTCAGGACAGGGGCCTATGGCTACACCTTC. Full variable domain (rest looked up from reference TRBV7-2 and TRBJ1-2): GAGVSQSPSNKVTEKGKDVELRCDPISGHTALYWYRQSLGQGLEFLIYFQGNSAPDKSGLPSDRFSAERTGGSVSTLTIQRTQQEDSAVYLCASSLVRTGAYGYTFGSGTRLTVV.

This chain links TRBV9 with TRBJ2-7, with 10 bases that match TRBD1. The CDR3 sequence is 15 residues long. Trimming cost V 1 base and J 6 bases; bases outside gene matches: 7. CDR1 is SGDLS, CDR2 YYNGEE, per germline. The CDR3 DNA follows: TGTGCCAGCAGCGTATCGGCGACAGGGGGCGGCGAGCAGTACTTC. This gives the protein CASSVSATGGGEQYF.

The chain is built from TRBV19 and TRBJ2-3; 8 nucleotides agree with TRBD1. Trimming took 5 bases from V and 4 from J; bases not matched to a gene: 5. CDR1 and CDR2 (germline): LNHDA, SQIVND (reference sequence). There are 14 residues in the CDR3. CDR3 protein: CASSLQGVADTQYF. In nucleotides, the CDR3 is TGTGCCAGTAGTTTACAGGGGGTTGCAGATACGCAGTATTTT.